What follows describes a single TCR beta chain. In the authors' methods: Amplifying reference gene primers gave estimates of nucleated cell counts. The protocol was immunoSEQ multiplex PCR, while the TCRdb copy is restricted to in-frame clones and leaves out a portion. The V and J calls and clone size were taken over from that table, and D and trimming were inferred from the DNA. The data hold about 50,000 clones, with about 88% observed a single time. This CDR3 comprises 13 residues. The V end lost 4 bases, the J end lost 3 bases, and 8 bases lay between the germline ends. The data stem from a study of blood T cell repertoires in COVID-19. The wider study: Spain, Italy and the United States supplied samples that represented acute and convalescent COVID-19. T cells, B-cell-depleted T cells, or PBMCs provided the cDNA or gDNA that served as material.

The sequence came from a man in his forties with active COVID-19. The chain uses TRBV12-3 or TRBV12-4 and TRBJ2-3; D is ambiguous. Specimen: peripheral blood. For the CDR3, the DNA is TGTGCCAGCAGTTACGGAGCGACAGATACGCAGTATTTT. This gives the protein CASSYGATDTQYF.